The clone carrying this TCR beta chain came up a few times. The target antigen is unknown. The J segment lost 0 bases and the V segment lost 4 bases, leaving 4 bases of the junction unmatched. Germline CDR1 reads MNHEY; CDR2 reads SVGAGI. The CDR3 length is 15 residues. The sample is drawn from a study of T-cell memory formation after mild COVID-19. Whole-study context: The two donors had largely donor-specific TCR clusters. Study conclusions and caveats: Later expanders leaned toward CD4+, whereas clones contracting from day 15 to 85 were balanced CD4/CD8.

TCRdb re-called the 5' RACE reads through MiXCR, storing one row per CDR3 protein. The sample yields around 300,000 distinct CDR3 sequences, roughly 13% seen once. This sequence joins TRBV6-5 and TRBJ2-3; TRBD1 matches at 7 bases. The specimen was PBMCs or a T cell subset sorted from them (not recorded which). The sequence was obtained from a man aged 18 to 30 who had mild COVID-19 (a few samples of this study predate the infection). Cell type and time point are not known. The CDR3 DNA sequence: TGTGCCAGCAGTTCAGCAGGGGGTAGCACAGATACGCAGTATTTT. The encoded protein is CASSSAGGSTDTQYF.